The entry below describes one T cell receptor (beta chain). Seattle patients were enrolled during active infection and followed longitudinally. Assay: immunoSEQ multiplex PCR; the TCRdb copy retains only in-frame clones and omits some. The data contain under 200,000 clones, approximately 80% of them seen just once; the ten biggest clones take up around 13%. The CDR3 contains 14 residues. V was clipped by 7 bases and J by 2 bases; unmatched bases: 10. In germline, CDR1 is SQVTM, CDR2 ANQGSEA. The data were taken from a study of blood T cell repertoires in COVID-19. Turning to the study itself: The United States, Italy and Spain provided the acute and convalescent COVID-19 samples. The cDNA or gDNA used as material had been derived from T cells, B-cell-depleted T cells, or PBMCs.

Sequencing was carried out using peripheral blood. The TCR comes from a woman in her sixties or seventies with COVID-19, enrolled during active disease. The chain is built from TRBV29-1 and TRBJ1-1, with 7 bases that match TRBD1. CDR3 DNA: TGCAGCGCCAAACCGGGACAGATAAACACTGAAGCTTTCTTT. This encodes CSAKPGQINTEAFF.